The 12 T cell receptor beta chains presented below share a single source sample, sequenced in a study of T cells in Graves' hyperthyroidism and ophthalmopathy. TCR beta CDR3 region amplification was performed from RNA transcripts. The study used the HTBI primer set for a first-round RT-PCR of the TCR CDR3. TCRdb redid the calling of the multiplex PCR reads with MiXCR, one entry per CDR3 protein. The data hold approximately 620,000 distinct CDR3 sequences, with roughly 14% observed a single time. The material sequenced was blood. The receptor set was obtained from a woman aged 25-40 years with Graves' hyperthyroidism that later progressed to Graves' ophthalmopathy.

This clonotype came up a few times. The rearrangement links TRBV30 to TRBJ2-5; no firm D call. The CDR3 length is 13 residues. Per germline, CDR1 GTSNPN and CDR2 SVGIG (reference sequence). With 0 bases removed from V and 5 bases from J, the gap between germline ends came to 10 bases. CDR3 loop: CAWSVQSGETQYF. CDR3 DNA: TGTGCCTGGAGTGTACAAAGTGGTGAGACCCAGTACTTC.

This sequence joins TRBV19 and TRBJ1-1, with D possibly matching TRBD1 (5 bases). V was shortened by 1 base and J by 1 base, with 13 bases between the two germline ends. The germline CDR1 and CDR2 sequences are LNHDA and SQIVND (reference sequence). The CDR3 consists of 16 residues. CDR3 loop: CASSIGRASRNTEAFF. For the CDR3, the DNA is TGTGCCAGTAGTATAGGCAGGGCAAGTAGGAACACTGAAGCTTTCTTT.

This clonotype occurred many times. The V call is TRBV11-1, the J call TRBJ1-2; D is uncertain. Germline V gives CDR1 SGHAT, CDR2 FQDESV (reference sequence). CDR3 size: 13 residues. Between the trimmed V and J ends, which lost 5 bases and 7 bases, there was a span of 14 bases. For the CDR3, the DNA is TGTGCCAGCAGCCCCGACCGGGCCTCTGGCTACACCTTC. The encoded protein is CASSPDRASGYTF. Complete variable domain (other parts from reference TRBV11-1 and TRBJ1-2): EAEVAQSPRYKITEKSQAVAFWCDPISGHATLYWYRQILGQGPELLVQFQDESVVDDSQLPKDRFSAERLKGVDSTLKIQPAELGDSAMYLCASSPDRASGYTFGSGTRLTVV.

This clonotype was observed many times. V gene TRBV27 combines with J gene TRBJ1-2; 7 nucleotides agree with TRBD1. CDR1 and CDR2 (germline): MNHEY, SMNVEV (reference sequence). J was trimmed by 1 base and V by 5 bases; bases with no gene match: 4. There are 14 residues in the CDR3. The CDR3: CASSGQDGNYGYTF. DNA for the CDR3: TGTGCCAGCAGTGGACAGGATGGTAACTATGGCTACACCTTC.

This clonotype has ten or more counts. The DNA of the CDR3 is TGTGCCAGCAGCTCCAAGTTCCTCGAGCAGTACTTC. Translation gives CASSSKFLEQYF. The chain combines TRBV7-9 with TRBJ2-7; D is unclear. Germline V CDR1 and CDR2: SEHNR, FQNEAQ (reference sequence). There are 12 residues in the CDR3. V lost 4 bases and J 6 bases, leaving 10 bases between the germline ends.

This clonotype was observed at least ten times. The chain links TRBV19 to TRBJ2-3; 8 nucleotides agree with TRBD2. Germline-derived CDR1 and CDR2 are LNHDA and SQIVND (reference sequence). Germline trimming cut 5 bases from V and 2 bases from J; bases unmatched to any gene: 9. The CDR3 is 16 amino acids. DNA for the CDR3: TGTGCCAGTAGTGGCACTAGCGGACGATACACAGATACGCAGTATTTT. Amino acids: CASSGTSGRYTDTQYF.

In this sample, this clonotype turned up many times. The chain couples TRBV7-9 to TRBJ1-4; no clear D gene. The V gene's germline CDR1 is SEHNR and CDR2 FQNEAQ (reference sequence). This CDR3 has 14 amino acids. V lost 3 bases to trimming and J lost 8 bases, with 13 bases between them. The CDR3 DNA reads TGTGCCAGCAGCTTTGAAGGGCTTGGCGAAAAACTGTTTTTT. As protein: CASSFEGLGEKLFF.

Regarding this clonotype: Mismatch with germline at one junction end may stem from a read error. The genes are TRBV19 and TRBJ2-1; unclear D gene. CDR1 is LNHDA and CDR2 is SQIVND in the germline V gene (reference sequence). There are 15 residues in the CDR3. The CDR3 spells CVSSLLPAEPHEQFF. CDR3 in DNA: TGTGTCAGTAGCCTCCTCCCAGCCGAGCCCCATGAGCAGTTCTTC.

This clonotype was seen at least ten times. The CDR3 sequence: CASSYRVGGEKLFF. CDR3 nucleotide sequence: TGTGCCAGCAGTTACCGCGTTGGGGGTGAAAAACTGTTTTTT. The chain employs TRBV27 and TRBJ1-4; perhaps TRBD1 as D (5 bases). The CDR3 is made up of 14 amino acids. CDR1 and CDR2 (germline): MNHEY, SMNVEV (reference sequence). Trimming took off 4 bases at V and 7 bases at J, with 13 bases between the two ends.

As concerns this clonotype: A much larger clone is a single base away; this may be a read error. The conserved phenylalanine or tryptophan is not found at the CDR3 terminus, so this likely reflects a read error. J is TRBJ2-3 and V is TRBV20-1; D remains unclear. The CDR3 has 14 amino acids. Looked up from germline, CDR1 is DFQATT and CDR2 is SNEGSKA (reference sequence). V gave up 6 bases and J gave up 2 bases, with 15 bases separating them. The CDR3 is CSAAAPGSTDTQYS. The CDR3 DNA sequence: TGCAGTGCCGCCGCCCCGGGTTCCACAGATACGCAGTATTCT.

There are a few counts of this clonotype. CDR3 in amino acids: CASSPGGTGSEKLFF. In DNA form, the CDR3 reads TGTGCCAGCAGTCCCGGGGGGACAGGCTCTGAAAAACTGTTTTTT. The chain combines TRBV6-1 with TRBJ1-4; 8 bases agree with TRBD1. The junction had 9 bases not matched to a gene; V was cut back by 5 bases and J by 7 bases. CDR3 length: 15 residues. Germline CDR1 is MNHNS and CDR2 is SASEGT.

The sample holds many counts of this clonotype. The V call is TRBV5-1, the J call TRBJ2-3, with 9 positions matching TRBD2. J was trimmed by 4 bases and V by 2 bases; bases with no gene match: 11. CDR1 is SGHRS, CDR2 YFSETQ, per germline. The CDR3 loop spans 17 amino acids. CDR3 region: CASSLGLASGLADTQYF. The CDR3 DNA sequence: TGCGCCAGCAGCTTAGGACTAGCGTCGGGGTTGGCAGATACGCAGTATTTT.